One and the same sample provided the 14 T cell receptor beta chains below, sequenced in a study of shared clonotypes between healthy human individuals. The assay was immunoSEQ multiplex PCR, and TCRdb's table has in-frame clones only and misses some. The sample comprises over 2 million clones, about 95% of which are singletons, and about 1.1% rests with the top ten. CD45RO-negative, CCR7-positively selected cells formed the naive CD8 fraction, excluding terminally differentiated effector memory CD45RA+ cells. What was sequenced was naive CD8+ T cells sorted from blood. The receptors were gathered from a man between 18 and 29 years old in good health.

This rearrangement joins TRBV5-8 to TRBJ2-6, with 7 bases aligning to TRBD2. The junction had 11 bases not matched to a gene; V was cut back by 4 bases and J by 7 bases. Germline V gives CDR1 SGHTS, CDR2 YDEGEE. The CDR3 runs to 16 residues. The CDR3 nucleotides read TGTGCCAGCAGCCCAGCCAGGGAGGGATTAGCCAACGTCCTGACTTTC. It codes for CASSPAREGLANVLTF.

This clone was detected only once. The chain recombines TRBV9 with TRBJ2-3; TRBD1 might be the D (5 bases). Germline V CDR1 and CDR2: SGDLS, YYNGEE. Trimming took off 0 bases at V and 3 bases at J, with 11 bases between the two ends. The CDR3 spans 15 residues. For the CDR3, the DNA is TGTGCCAGCAGCGTAGGCGGCAGGGCTACAGATACGCAGTATTTT. It translates to CASSVGGRATDTQYF.

This clone was recorded once. The V gene is TRBV4-1, the J gene TRBJ2-1; D possibly corresponds to TRBD2 (6 bases). V lost 1 base, J lost 9 bases, and 16 bases lay in between. Germline V CDR1 and CDR2: MGHRA, YSYEKL. This CDR3 has 15 amino acids. The DNA for the CDR3 is TGCGCCAGCAGCCAAGTGTTTAGTCCGGAGGGTGAGCAGTTCTTC. It specifies CASSQVFSPEGEQFF.

This sequence joins TRBV5-1 and TRBJ1-2, with D perhaps matching TRBD1 (5 bases). V shed 5 bases and J shed 4 bases, with 9 bases lying between them. CDR1 SGHRS and CDR2 YFSETQ come from the germline V gene. CDR3 length: 12 residues. CDR3 protein: CASRGGAYGYTF. DNA of the CDR3: TGCGCCAGCAGGGGAGGGGCCTATGGCTACACCTTC.

V gene TRBV25-1 combines with J gene TRBJ2-5; D tentatively reads TRBD1 or TRBD2 (5 bases each). Per germline, CDR1 MGHDK and CDR2 SYGVNS. V was pared by 1 base and J by 5 bases, with 11 bases between. The CDR3 covers 14 residues. The CDR3 sequence is CASSELSEGETQYF. CDR3 bases: TGTGCCAGCAGTGAATTGAGTGAGGGGGAGACCCAGTACTTC. Drawing the rest from reference TRBV25-1 and TRBJ2-5, the complete variable domain is EADIYQTPRYLVIGTGKKITLECSQTMGHDKMYWYQQDPGMELHLIHYSYGVNSTEKGDLSSESTVSRIRTEHFPLTLESARPSHTSQYLCASSELSEGETQYFGPGTRLLVL.

This clone was detected once. The genes are TRBV6-4 and TRBJ2-3; possibly TRBD2 for D (6 bases). Germline CDR1 and CDR2: MRHNA and SNTAGT. This CDR3 is built from 15 residues. The germline V and J ends were trimmed by 2 bases and 0 bases, with 9 bases remaining between them. The CDR3 DNA follows: TGTGCCAGCAGTGACGGCGGGGCTAGCACAGATACGCAGTATTTT. The encoded protein is CASSDGGASTDTQYF.

V is TRBV27 and J is TRBJ2-1, with D perhaps matching TRBD1 (6 bases). Germline CDR1 MNHEY, CDR2 SMNVEV (reference sequence). Between the trimmed V and J ends, which lost 2 bases and 0 bases, there was a span of 11 bases. This CDR3 has 16 amino acids. The CDR3 region is CASSLIGQSSYNEQFF. The CDR3 nucleotides are TGTGCCAGCAGTTTAATTGGACAGAGCTCCTACAATGAGCAGTTCTTC.

V is TRBV6-6 and J is TRBJ1-2; D perhaps matches TRBD1 (6 bases). V lost 4 bases and J 6 bases, leaving 15 bases between the germline ends. Germline loops: CDR1 MNHNY, CDR2 SVGAGI (reference sequence). This CDR3 is 14 amino acids long. CDR3 loop: CASSLGAGAHGYTF. CDR3 bases: TGTGCCAGCAGTTTGGGGGCAGGGGCGCATGGCTACACCTTC.

CDR3 nucleotide sequence: TGTGCCAGCAGTACGATAGGGGCGTACGAGCAGTACTTC. Its translation is CASSTIGAYEQYF. The V call is TRBV6-1, the J call TRBJ2-7; D might be TRBD1 (5 bases). V was cut by 5 bases and J by 4 bases, with 12 bases left in between. The CDR3 runs 13 residues. Germline-derived CDR1 and CDR2 are MNHNS and SASEGT.

CDR3 nucleotide sequence: TGTGCCAGCAGTTTGTCTCGAGAGATGAACACTGAAGCTTTCTTT. It translates to CASSLSREMNTEAFF. This sequence joins TRBV27 and TRBJ1-1; D is ambiguous. This CDR3 spans 15 amino acids. Germline assignment: CDR1 MNHEY and CDR2 SMNVEV (reference sequence). Between the trimmed V and J ends, which lost 3 bases and 0 bases, there was a span of 11 bases.

V is TRBV2 and J is TRBJ1-6; TRBD1 matches at 7 bases. Unmatched junction bases numbered 5, after V lost 6 bases and J lost 9 bases. The CDR3 sequence is 13 residues long. Germline V CDR1 and CDR2: SNHLY, FYNNEI. CDR3 loop: CASSAGGFSPLHF. Here the CDR3 DNA reads TGTGCCAGCAGCGCAGGGGGATTTTCACCCCTCCACTTT.

This sequence joins TRBV2 and TRBJ2-1, with 10 bases that match TRBD2. Unmatched junction bases numbered 7, after V lost 4 bases and J lost 7 bases. The CDR3 has 15 residues. Germline V gene data show CDR1 as SNHLY and CDR2 as FYNNEI. CDR3 protein: CASSGERGGRNEQFF. The CDR3 DNA follows: TGTGCCAGCAGTGGAGAGCGGGGGGGCAGAAATGAGCAGTTCTTC.

V usage is TRBV19 and J usage is TRBJ1-6; 7 nucleotides agree with TRBD1. CDR1 LNHDA and CDR2 SQIVND come from the germline V gene (reference sequence). The CDR3 contains 13 residues. With V trimmed by 10 bases and J by 11 bases, 11 bases remained unmatched. The CDR3 nucleotides are TGTGCCACCGGGGACAGAAACGGGGCACCCCTCCACTTT. This sequence encodes CATGDRNGAPLHF.

The rearrangement joins TRBV9 to TRBJ1-3; D unclear. This CDR3 contains 13 residues. Trimming cost V 3 bases and J 0 bases, with 4 bases left between them. The germline CDR1 and CDR2 sequences are SGDLS and YYNGEE. CDR3 sequence reads: CASSEDSGNTIYF. The CDR3 DNA follows: TGTGCCAGCAGCGAAGACTCTGGAAACACCATATATTTT.